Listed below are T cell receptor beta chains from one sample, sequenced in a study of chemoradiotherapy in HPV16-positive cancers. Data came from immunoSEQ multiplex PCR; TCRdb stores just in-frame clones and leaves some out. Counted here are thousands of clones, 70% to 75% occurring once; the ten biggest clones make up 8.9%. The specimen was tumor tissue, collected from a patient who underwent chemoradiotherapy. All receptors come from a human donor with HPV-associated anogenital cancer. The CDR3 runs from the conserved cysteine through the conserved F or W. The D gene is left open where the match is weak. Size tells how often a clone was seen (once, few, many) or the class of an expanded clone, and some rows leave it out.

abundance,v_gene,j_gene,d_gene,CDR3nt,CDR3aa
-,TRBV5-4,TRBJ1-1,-,TGTGCCAGCAGCCCGCGGCTTAGCCGGGGGGGCATGAACACTGAAGCTTTCTTT,CASSPRLSRGGMNTEAFF
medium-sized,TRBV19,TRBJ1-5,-,TGTGCCAGTAACTGGTTGGGGGCTGGTAGCAATCAGCCCCAGCATTTT,CASNWLGAGSNQPQHF
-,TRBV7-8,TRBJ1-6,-,TGTGCCAGCAGCTCGGACAGAATCTCACCCCTCCACTTT,CASSSDRISPLHF
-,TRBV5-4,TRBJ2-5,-,TGTGCCAGCAGCCGGGACATAACACAAGAGACCCAGTACTTC,CASSRDITQETQYF
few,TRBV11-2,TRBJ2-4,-,TGTGCCAGCAGCCCAGATCACTACCCTAACATTCAGTACTTC,CASSPDHYPNIQYF
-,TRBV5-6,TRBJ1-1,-,TGTGCCAGCAGCTTGTGGGGGGAGGACACTGAAGCTTTCTTT,CASSLWGEDTEAFF
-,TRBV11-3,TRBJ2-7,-,TGTGCCAGCAGCTCCCCAGGGGGGAGCTACGAGCAGTACTTC,CASSSPGGSYEQYF
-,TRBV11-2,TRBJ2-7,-,TGTGCCAGCAGCCCATCGTACAGCCGCCACTACGAGCAGTACTTC,CASSPSYSRHYEQYF
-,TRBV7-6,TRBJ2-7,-,TGTGCCAGCAGCCCTGAGTACGGGGATTCCTACGAGCAGTACTTC,CASSPEYGDSYEQYF
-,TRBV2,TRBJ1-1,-,TGTGCCAGCAGTGAAGCGACGGACAACACTGAAGCTTTCTTT,CASSEATDNTEAFF
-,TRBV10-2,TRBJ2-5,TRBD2,TGCGCCAGCAGTGCAGGACTAGATCAAGAGACCCAGTACTTC,CASSAGLDQETQYF
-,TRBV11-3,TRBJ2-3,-,TGTGCCAGCAAATACACCGGGACGTTCATTACAGATACGCAGTATTTT,CASKYTGTFITDTQYF
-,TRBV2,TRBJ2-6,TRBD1,TGTGCCAGCAGCCCCCGGTCCCCTTGGGACAGACTCTCTGGGGCCAACGTCCTGACTTTC,CASSPRSPWDRLSGANVLTF
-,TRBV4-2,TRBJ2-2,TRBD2,TGTGCCAGCAGCCAAGATATGGCTAGCGGGAGGATTGGCGGGGAGCTGTTTTTT,CASSQDMASGRIGGELFF
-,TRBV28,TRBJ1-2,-,TGTGCCAGCAGTTCAGAAACTGGAAACTATGGCTACACCTTC,CASSSETGNYGYTF
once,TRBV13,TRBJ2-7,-,TGTGCCAGCAGCTTAGCAATCAGCTACGAGCAGTACTTC,CASSLAISYEQYF
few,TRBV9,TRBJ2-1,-,TGTGCCAGCAGCGTAGTGGGCCGGGCAGGGTCGAGGGATGAGCAGTTCTTC,CASSVVGRAGSRDEQFF
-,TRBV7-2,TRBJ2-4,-,TGTGCCAGCAGCTTACGCTCTGGAGGAAGGGACATTCAGTACTTC,CASSLRSGGRDIQYF
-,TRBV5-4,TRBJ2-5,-,TGTGCCAGCAGCCCATTTGGGGAAGACCAAGAGACCCAGTACTTC,CASSPFGEDQETQYF
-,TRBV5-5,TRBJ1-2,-,TGTGCCAGCGGCGTATTCGGACCTCAATATGGCTACACCTTC,CASGVFGPQYGYTF
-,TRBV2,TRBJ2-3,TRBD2,TGTGCCAGCAGTGGTGGACTAGCGGGAGGTAACACAGATACGCAGTATTTT,CASSGGLAGGNTDTQYF
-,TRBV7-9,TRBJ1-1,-,TGTGCCAGCAGCTTAGCGGAGGCGTCAGGTGAAGCTTTCTTT,CASSLAEASGEAFF
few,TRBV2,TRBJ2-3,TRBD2,TGTGCCAGCAGGGAGACTAGCGGGATCAGTACAGATACGCAGTATTTT,CASRETSGISTDTQYF
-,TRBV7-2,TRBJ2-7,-,TGTGCCAGCAGCTTAGATGGGACGTTGGACGAGCAGTACTTC,CASSLDGTLDEQYF
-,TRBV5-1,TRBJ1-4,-,TGCGCCAGCACCGGTGAAAAACTGTTTTTT,CASTGEKLFF
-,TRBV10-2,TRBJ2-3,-,TGCGCCAGCATTGTGCCCAGCACAGATACGCAGTATTTT,CASIVPSTDTQYF
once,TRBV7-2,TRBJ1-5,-,TGTGCCAGCAGCTACCTTGGGGGGTTGGGTCAGCCCCAGCATTTT,CASSYLGGLGQPQHF
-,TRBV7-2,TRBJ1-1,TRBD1,TGTGCCAGCAGCCGCCGGGACAGTGAAGCTTTCTTT,CASSRRDSEAFF
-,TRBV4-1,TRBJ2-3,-,TGCGCCAGCAGCCCTGGGCAGACGGGGAGCACAGATACGCAGTATTTT,CASSPGQTGSTDTQYF
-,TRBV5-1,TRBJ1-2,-,TGCGCCAGCAGCGGAGACTACGGGACTAACTATGGCTACACCTTC,CASSGDYGTNYGYTF
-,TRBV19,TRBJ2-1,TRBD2,TGTGCCAGTATGAGACTAGCGGCGAGCTCCTACAATGAGCAGTTCTTC,CASMRLAASSYNEQFF
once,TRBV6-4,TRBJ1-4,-,TGTGCCAGCAGTGAAGAACTGTTTTTT,CASSEELFF
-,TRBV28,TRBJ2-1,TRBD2,TGTGCCAGCAGTTTAGGGACTGGGCTAGCGGGATTCTTC,CASSLGTGLAGFF
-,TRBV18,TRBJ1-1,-,TGTGCCAGCTCACTGGCAGGTAGAGGGGAGACTGAAGCTTTCTTT,CASSLAGRGETEAFF
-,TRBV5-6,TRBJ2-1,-,TGTGCCAGCAGCTGGGACAATGAGCAGTTCTTC,CASSWDNEQFF
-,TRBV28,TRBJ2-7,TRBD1,TGTGCCAGTCGCCGGGACAGGGACTACGAGCAGTACTTC,CASRRDRDYEQYF
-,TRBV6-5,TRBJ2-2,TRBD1,TGTGCCAGCAGAAGACAGGGAGTCACCGGGGAGCTGTTTTTT,CASRRQGVTGELFF
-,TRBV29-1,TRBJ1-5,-,TGCAGCGTTGTAGATACCACAGGGCGGCCCCAGCATTTT,CSVVDTTGRPQHF
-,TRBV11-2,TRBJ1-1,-,TGTGCCAGCAGCTTATGGGACATCCCGAACACTGAAGCTTTCTTT,CASSLWDIPNTEAFF
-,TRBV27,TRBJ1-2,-,TGTGCCAGCAGTTTATCAGGGAGAATTAATGGCTACACCTTC,CASSLSGRINGYTF
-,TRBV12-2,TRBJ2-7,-,TGTGCAAGTCGCTTCCGGGGGACTAGCGGGTTAAACGAGCAGTACTTC,CASRFRGTSGLNEQYF
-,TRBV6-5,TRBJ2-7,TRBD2,TGTGCCAGCAGTCGCGGGACTACTACCTACGAGCAGTACTTC,CASSRGTTTYEQYF
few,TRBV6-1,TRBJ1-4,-,TGTGCCAGCACCCTTCAGGAAGGGGCAAACGAAAAACTGTTTTTT,CASTLQEGANEKLFF
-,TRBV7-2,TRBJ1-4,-,TGTGCCAGCAGCTTACAGGTCACCGGAGAAAAACTGTTTTTT,CASSLQVTGEKLFF
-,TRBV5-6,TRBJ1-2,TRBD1,TGTGCCAGCAGCCCAGGGACAGGAGGGGGCTACACCTTC,CASSPGTGGGYTF